Listed here is a single T cell receptor beta chain. Its antigen is not identified. This CDR3 has 16 residues. Trimming pared 4 bases from V and 11 bases from J, leaving 27 bases between. Looked up from germline, CDR1 is SGDLS and CDR2 is YYNGEE. This sample was taken from a study of blood T cells in healthy people across ages. Study context: The template switching approach captured approximately one barcoded beta molecule for every two T cells.

Study-wide points: Leaving the PBMCs unsorted stopped any conclusive comparison of naive versus antigen-experienced cells. Naive CD4+ cell counts and diversity both ran higher in long-lived than in aged donors. The study regarded diversity estimates from one million T cells as underestimates.

A second PCR of roughly 6 to 12 cycles used a sample-barcoded 5' primer and a J-beta primer mix. From the 5' RACE reads, TCRdb called clonotypes with MiXCR, one entry per CDR3 protein. Of fewer than 950,000 distinct CDR3 sequences in the sample, around 36% are singletons; the top ten hold approximately 13%. The chain carries TRBV9 and TRBJ2-5; D may correspond to TRBD1 or TRBD2 (5 bases each). Sequenced: blood. The sequence was collected from a man between 18 and 29 years old in good health. CDR3: CASSPPRTLVGPEQYF. The CDR3 DNA reads as TGTGCCAGCAGCCCCCCGAGAACCCTCGTGGGACCTGAGCAGTACTTC. Full variable domain (remainder filled in from reference TRBV9 and TRBJ2-5): DSGVTQTPKHLITATGQRVTLRCSPRSGDLSVYWYQQSLDQGLQFLIQYYNGEERAKGNILERFSAQQFPDLHSELNLSSLELGDSALYFCASSPPRTLVGPEQYFGPGTRLLVL.